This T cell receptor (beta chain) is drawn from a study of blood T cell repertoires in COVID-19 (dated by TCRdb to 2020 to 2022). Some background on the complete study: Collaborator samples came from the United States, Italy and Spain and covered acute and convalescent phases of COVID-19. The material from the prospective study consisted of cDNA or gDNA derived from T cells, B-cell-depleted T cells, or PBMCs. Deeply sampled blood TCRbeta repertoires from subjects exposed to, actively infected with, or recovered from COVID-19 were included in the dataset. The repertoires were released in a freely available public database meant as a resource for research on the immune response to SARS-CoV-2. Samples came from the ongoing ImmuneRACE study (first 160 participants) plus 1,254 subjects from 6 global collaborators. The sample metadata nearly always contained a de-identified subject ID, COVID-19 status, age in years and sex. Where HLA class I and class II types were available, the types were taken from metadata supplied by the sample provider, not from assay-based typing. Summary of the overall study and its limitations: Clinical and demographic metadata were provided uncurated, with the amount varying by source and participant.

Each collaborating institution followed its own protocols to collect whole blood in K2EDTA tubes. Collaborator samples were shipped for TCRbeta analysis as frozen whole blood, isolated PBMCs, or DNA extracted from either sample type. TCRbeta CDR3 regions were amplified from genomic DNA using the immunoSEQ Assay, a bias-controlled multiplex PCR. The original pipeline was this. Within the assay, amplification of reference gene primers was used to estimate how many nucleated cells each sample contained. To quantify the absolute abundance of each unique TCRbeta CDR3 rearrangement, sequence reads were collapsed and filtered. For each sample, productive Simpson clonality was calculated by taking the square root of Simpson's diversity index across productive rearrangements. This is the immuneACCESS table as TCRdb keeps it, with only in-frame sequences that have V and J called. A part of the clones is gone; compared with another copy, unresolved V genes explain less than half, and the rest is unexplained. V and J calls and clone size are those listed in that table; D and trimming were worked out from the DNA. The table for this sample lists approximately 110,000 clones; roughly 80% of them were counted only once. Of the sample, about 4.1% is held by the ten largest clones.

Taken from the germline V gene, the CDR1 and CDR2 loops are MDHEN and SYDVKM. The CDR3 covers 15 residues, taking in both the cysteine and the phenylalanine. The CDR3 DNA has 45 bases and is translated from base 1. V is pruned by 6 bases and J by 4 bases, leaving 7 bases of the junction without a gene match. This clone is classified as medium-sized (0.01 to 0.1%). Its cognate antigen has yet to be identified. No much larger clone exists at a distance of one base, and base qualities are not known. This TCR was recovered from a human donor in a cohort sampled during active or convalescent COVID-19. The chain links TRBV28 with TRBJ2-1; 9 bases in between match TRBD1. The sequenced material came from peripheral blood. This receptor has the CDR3 CASSPTGGVYNEQFF. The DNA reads TGTGCCAGCAGCCCCACAGGGGGCGTGTACAATGAGCAGTTCTTC.